This TCR beta chain was identified in a study of shared clonotypes between healthy human individuals. Background on the study: The study used three CD4 naive, three CD4 memory, two CD8 naive and one CD8 memory plate per donor.

This clone has only one observation. The antigen is undetermined. The CDR3 is 16 residues long. The study's findings and limits: Across several donors, naive CD4 shared about 5%, naive CD8 around 4%, memory CD4 more than 2%, memory CD8 over 0.3%. Rarefaction analysis demonstrated incomplete sorted-subset sequencing notwithstanding large depth.

Using immunoSEQ multiplex PCR, the repertoire was profiled, and TCRdb retains in-frame clones only, with some absent. The repertoire holds some 2.4 million clones, with over 85% as singletons. Sequencing input: naive CD4+ T cells from PBMCs. Stated subset: CD45RA+ positively selected. The clonotype comes from a man aged 18-30 years in good health. Some clones in this sample may be carry-over from other donors' samples. The chain joins TRBV12-2 to TRBJ2-7. TRBV12-2 is given as a pseudogene. DNA for the CDR3: TGTGCAAGTCGCTTAGGACCCGGGACGTCTGGCCACGAGCAGTACTTC. Its protein product is CASRLGPGTSGHEQYF.